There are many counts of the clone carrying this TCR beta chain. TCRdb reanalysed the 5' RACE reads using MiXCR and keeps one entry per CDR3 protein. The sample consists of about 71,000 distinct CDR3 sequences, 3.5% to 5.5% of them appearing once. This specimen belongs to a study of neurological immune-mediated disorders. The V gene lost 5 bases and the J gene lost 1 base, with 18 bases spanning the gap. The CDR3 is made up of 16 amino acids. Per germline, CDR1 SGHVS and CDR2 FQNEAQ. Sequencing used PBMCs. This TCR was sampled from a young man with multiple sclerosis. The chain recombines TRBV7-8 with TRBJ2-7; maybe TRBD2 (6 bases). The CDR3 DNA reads TGTGCCAGCAGCCCCCGGGGGTCTGGTCCATCCTACGAGCAGTACTTC. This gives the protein CASSPRGSGPSYEQYF.